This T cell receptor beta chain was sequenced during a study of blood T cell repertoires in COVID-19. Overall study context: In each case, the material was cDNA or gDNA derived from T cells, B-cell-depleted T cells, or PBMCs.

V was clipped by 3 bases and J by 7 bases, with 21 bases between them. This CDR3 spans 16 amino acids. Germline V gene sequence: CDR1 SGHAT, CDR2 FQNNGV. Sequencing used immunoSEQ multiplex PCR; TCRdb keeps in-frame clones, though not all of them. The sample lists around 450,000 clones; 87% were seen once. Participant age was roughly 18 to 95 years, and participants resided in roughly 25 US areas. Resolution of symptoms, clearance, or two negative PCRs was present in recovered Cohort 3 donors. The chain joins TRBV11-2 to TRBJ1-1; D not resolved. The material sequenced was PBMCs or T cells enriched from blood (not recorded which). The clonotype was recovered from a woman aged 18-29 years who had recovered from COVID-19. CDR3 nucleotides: TGTGCCAGCAGCTTTCACCCTGGGAGGGAAGGTGATGAAGCTTTCTTT. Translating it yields CASSFHPGREGDEAFF.